This TCR beta chain was found in a study of T cell changes during pregnancy in multiple sclerosis. The CDR3 covers 15 residues. V was clipped by 8 bases and J by 9 bases, with 23 bases between them. Germline V CDR1 and CDR2: MNHEY, SMNVEV (reference sequence). TCRdb keeps only in-frame clones here, not all; method: immunoSEQ multiplex PCR. The sample includes approximately 100,000 clones, roughly 92% of them seen just once. The rearrangement joins TRBV27 to TRBJ2-1, with D maybe TRBD2 (6 bases). This TCR was recovered from a female donor with multiple sclerosis, enrolled in a pregnancy study. The input for sequencing was peripheral blood, taken after pregnancy. CDR3 sequence (DNA): TGTGCCAGCGGCCCTGCTAGCACTCTGGGGGGTGAGCAGTTCTTC. Translation: CASGPASTLGGEQFF.